Given below is one T cell receptor beta chain in context. This sample is part of a study of cytomegalovirus exposure and HLA in healthy donors. The PCR employed 60 Vbeta primers together with 13 Jbeta primers. The protocol was immunoSEQ multiplex PCR, while the TCRdb copy is restricted to in-frame clones and leaves out a portion. This table lists 100,000 to 150,000 clones. Germline V gives CDR1 MNHNS, CDR2 SASEGT. The CDR3 extends over 14 amino acids. With 3 bases removed from V and 0 bases from J, the gap between germline ends came to 8 bases. The chain links TRBV6-1 to TRBJ1-1; no reliable D call. The sequence was obtained from a man aged 30 to 45 in good health and CMV-seronegative. Specimen: PBMCs. DNA of the CDR3: TGTGCCAGCAGTGATGCCGGGATGAACACTGAAGCTTTCTTT. Amino acids: CASSDAGMNTEAFF.